This T cell receptor beta chain came from a study of T cells expressing NK-cell markers. Study information: The study drew TCR beta repertoires from sorted CD3+CD56+NKG2C+, CD3+CD56+NKG2C- and CD3+CD56-NKG2C+ T cells. One of the eight sequenced donors was seronegative, whereas the other seven were HCMV-seropositive.

Overall study results and limits: HCMV specificity of the expanded NKG2C+ T cell clones stayed unclear. Similarly, these clonotypes led the CD3+CD56-NKG2C+ fraction as well in a few donors.

Concerning this clonotype itself: Its antigen remains unknown.

TCRdb reprocessed the 5' RACE reads, keeping one entry per CDR3 protein, no DNA. The sample totals about 450,000 distinct CDR3 sequences. CDR3 length: 13 residues. Germline V CDR1 and CDR2: MNHEY, SVGAGI. The gene calls are TRBV6-5 and TRBJ1-2. This TCR was sampled from a woman aged 18 to 75 in good health. Input material: blood T cells: a sorted CD56 or NKG2C T cell subset, CD4+ or CD8+ T cells, or bulk PBMC T cells (not recorded which). CDR3 region: CASSYASGRGYTF.